Listed below are T cell receptor beta chains from one sample, sequenced in a study of T cells in Graves' hyperthyroidism and ophthalmopathy. A single record per CDR3 protein comes from TCRdb applying MiXCR to the multiplex PCR reads. The sample has roughly 380,000 distinct CDR3 sequences; 15% to 20% are singletons. Sequencing input: blood. These receptors were taken from a young woman with Graves' hyperthyroidism. Each CDR3 is given with its conserved first and last residue. Fields, in order: clone size, J gene, D gene, V gene, CDR3 protein, CDR3 DNA. The D gene is left open where the match is weak. The listing skips clone size in some rows; elsewhere it reads once, few, many or a size class.

clone size: many; J gene: TRBJ1-5; D gene: NA; V gene: TRBV2; CDR3 protein: CASSEGGQPQHF; CDR3 DNA: TGTGCCAGCAGTGAAGGTGGACAGCCCCAGCATTTT
clone size: many; J gene: TRBJ1-6; D gene: NA; V gene: TRBV6-5; CDR3 protein: CASSYQTVYNSPLHF; CDR3 DNA: TGTGCCAGCAGTTACCAAACAGTTTATAATTCACCCCTCCACTTT
clone size: many; J gene: TRBJ1-3; D gene: TRBD1; V gene: TRBV6-1; CDR3 protein: CASSEGHRGTGNTIYF; CDR3 DNA: TGTGCCAGCAGTGAAGGGCACAGGGGCACTGGAAACACCATATATTTT
clone size: once; J gene: TRBJ2-7; D gene: NA; V gene: TRBV6-1; CDR3 protein: CASSEAVPPYEQYF; CDR3 DNA: TGTGCCAGCAGTGAAGCAGTCCCACCCTACGAGCAGTACTTC
clone size: many; J gene: TRBJ2-2; D gene: NA; V gene: TRBV5-1; CDR3 protein: CASSFTGSDTGELFF; CDR3 DNA: TGCGCCAGCAGCTTTACCGGTAGCGACACCGGGGAGCTGTTTTTT
clone size: many; J gene: TRBJ1-1; D gene: NA; V gene: TRBV29-1; CDR3 protein: CSVGGTVGGTEAFF; CDR3 DNA: TGCAGCGTTGGGGGGACCGTGGGAGGGACTGAAGCTTTCTTT
clone size: many; J gene: TRBJ2-7; D gene: NA; V gene: TRBV20-1; CDR3 protein: CSALPGRTPDEQYF; CDR3 DNA: TGCAGTGCCCTACCGGGACGGACGCCTGACGAGCAGTACTTC
clone size: many; J gene: TRBJ1-2; D gene: NA; V gene: TRBV29-1; CDR3 protein: CSVEDQEGTNYGYTF; CDR3 DNA: TGCAGCGTTGAAGATCAGGAGGGGACCAACTATGGCTACACCTTC
clone size: many; J gene: TRBJ2-7; D gene: NA; V gene: TRBV11-2; CDR3 protein: CASSWGGTGGRDEQYF; CDR3 DNA: TGTGCCAGCAGCTGGGGGGGTACAGGGGGAAGAGACGAGCAGTACTTC
clone size: many; J gene: TRBJ1-2; D gene: NA; V gene: TRBV11-2; CDR3 protein: CASSELGGVGYGYTF; CDR3 DNA: TGTGCCAGCAGCGAACTCGGGGGGGTAGGCTATGGCTACACCTTC
clone size: few; J gene: TRBJ1-6; D gene: NA; V gene: TRBV6-5; CDR3 protein: CASSWGKSPNSPLHF; CDR3 DNA: TGTGCCAGCAGTTGGGGTAAAAGCCCGAATTCACCCCTCCACTTT
clone size: many; J gene: TRBJ2-5; D gene: TRBD2; V gene: TRBV29-1; CDR3 protein: CSVETLAGVETQYF; CDR3 DNA: TGCAGCGTTGAAACACTAGCGGGGGTAGAGACCCAGTACTTC
clone size: many; J gene: TRBJ2-7; D gene: NA; V gene: TRBV5-1; CDR3 protein: CASSQSGHEQYF; CDR3 DNA: TGCGCCAGCAGCCAGAGCGGCCACGAGCAGTACTTC
clone size: few; J gene: TRBJ1-2; D gene: NA; V gene: TRBV3-1; CDR3 protein: CASSQASSVYGYTF; CDR3 DNA: TGTGCCAGCAGCCAAGCGTCGTCAGTATATGGCTACACCTTC
clone size: many; J gene: TRBJ1-1; D gene: NA; V gene: TRBV6-1; CDR3 protein: CASSDPGLNTEAFF; CDR3 DNA: TGTGCCAGCAGTGACCCGGGGCTGAACACTGAAGCTTTCTTT
clone size: many; J gene: TRBJ1-2; D gene: NA; V gene: TRBV5-5; CDR3 protein: CASSFPGSNYGYTF; CDR3 DNA: TGTGCCAGCAGCTTTCCAGGGTCTAACTATGGCTACACCTTC
clone size: many; J gene: TRBJ1-1; D gene: TRBD1; V gene: TRBV13; CDR3 protein: CASSLPGQGEAFF; CDR3 DNA: TGTGCCAGCAGCTTACCCGGACAGGGTGAAGCTTTCTTT
clone size: many; J gene: TRBJ2-7; D gene: NA; V gene: TRBV27; CDR3 protein: CASSFDNLGYEQYF; CDR3 DNA: TGTGCCAGCAGTTTTGACAACCTCGGGTACGAGCAGTACTTC
clone size: many; J gene: TRBJ1-2; D gene: NA; V gene: TRBV7-9; CDR3 protein: CASKRDSGYTF; CDR3 DNA: TGTGCCAGCAAAAGGGATTCTGGCTACACCTTC
clone size: NA; J gene: TRBJ2-5; D gene: TRBD2; V gene: TRBV20-1; CDR3 protein: CSAWREGRETQYF; CDR3 DNA: TGCAGTGCCTGGCGGGAGGGCCGAGAGACCCAGTACTTC
clone size: NA; J gene: TRBJ2-2; D gene: NA; V gene: TRBV15; CDR3 protein: CATSRDVADTGELFF; CDR3 DNA: TGTGCCACCAGCAGAGACGTTGCAGACACCGGGGAGCTGTTTTTT
clone size: many; J gene: TRBJ2-5; D gene: TRBD2; V gene: TRBV6-5; CDR3 protein: CASSYSKWGSGRQETQYF; CDR3 DNA: TGTGCCAGCAGTTACTCGAAATGGGGTAGCGGGAGACAAGAGACCCAGTACTTC